These 29 T cell receptor beta chains were all obtained from the same sample, sequenced in a study of graft-versus-host responses after intestinal transplantation. Data came from immunoSEQ multiplex PCR; TCRdb stores just in-frame clones and leaves some out. The data hold approximately 100,000 clones, with roughly 90% observed a single time. These TCRs' antigens remain unknown. The sequencing here drew on unstimulated CD4+ T cells sorted from spleen or lymph node cells, taken before intestinal transplant. Receptors originate from a human donor who received an intestinal transplant.

The chain recombines TRBV19 with TRBJ1-2; 9 bases map to TRBD1. From germline, CDR1 is LNHDA and CDR2 SQIVND (reference sequence). V lost 3 bases and J lost 4; bases outside the gene matches: 9. The CDR3 has 16 residues. The CDR3 loop is CASSIYAGTGLYGYTF. CDR3 DNA: TGTGCCAGTAGTATCTATGCTGGGACAGGGCTCTATGGCTACACCTTC.

This sequence joins TRBV5-1 and TRBJ1-5; D is uncertain. Germline CDR1 reads SGHRS; CDR2 reads YFSETQ. Trimming removed 4 bases from V and 3 bases from J, with 14 bases in between. CDR3 length equals 15 residues. The CDR3 DNA reads TGCGCCAGCAGCCCGTATTACGGGAACAATCAGCCCCAGCATTTT. This sequence encodes CASSPYYGNNQPQHF.

The V gene is TRBV7-6, the J gene TRBJ2-5, with 8 bases identical to TRBD2. This CDR3 spans 14 amino acids. The germline gives CDR1 SGHVS, CDR2 FNYEAQ. V was clipped by 3 bases and J by 5 bases; unmatched bases: 5. CDR3 loop: CASSLGGLVETQYF. The CDR3 coding sequence is TGTGCCAGCAGCTTGGGGGGACTAGTTGAGACCCAGTACTTC.

The V call is TRBV7-9, the J call TRBJ2-5, with D unclear. The CDR3 covers 13 residues. V was trimmed by 4 bases and J by 0 bases, leaving 6 bases between them. The V gene's germline CDR1 is SEHNR and CDR2 FQNEAQ (reference sequence). In DNA form, the CDR3 reads TGTGCCAGCAGCTCACGGTACCAAGAGACCCAGTACTTC. Translation gives CASSSRYQETQYF.

This clone was found once. The chain combines TRBV5-1 with TRBJ1-2; D uncertain. The CDR3 runs 14 residues. In germline, CDR1 is SGHRS, CDR2 YFSETQ. Trimming pared 5 bases from V and 3 bases from J, leaving 14 bases between. CDR3 DNA: TGCGCCAGCAGACCCGAGGGTGGGTACTATGGCTACACCTTC. Its protein is CASRPEGGYYGYTF. The full variable domain, its missing parts supplied by reference TRBV5-1 and TRBJ1-2, is KAGVTQTPRYLIKTRGQQVTLSCSPISGHRSVSWYQQTPGQGLQFLFEYFSETQRNKGNFPGRFSGRQFSNSRSEMNVSTLELGDSALYLCASRPEGGYYGYTFGSGTRLTVV.

The rearrangement joins TRBV7-8 to TRBJ2-2; no clear D gene. V shed 7 bases and J shed 4 bases, with 10 bases lying between them. CDR1 is SGHVS and CDR2 is FQNEAQ in the germline V gene. CDR3 length: 13 residues. The CDR3 sequence: CASTRTGTGELFF. The DNA for the CDR3 is TGTGCCAGCACCCGTACCGGCACCGGGGAGCTGTTTTTT. Supplemented by reference TRBV7-8 and TRBJ2-2, the full variable domain reads GAGVSQSPRYKVAKRGQDVALRCDPISGHVSLFWYQQALGQGPEFLTYFQNEAQLDKSGLPSDRFFAERPEGSVSTLKIQRTQQEDSAVYLCASTRTGTGELFFGEGSRLTVL.

This clone was found once. The V gene is TRBV7-2, the J gene TRBJ2-3, with 9 bases fitting TRBD2. Germline V gives CDR1 SGHTA, CDR2 FQGNSA. The CDR3 extends over 16 amino acids. Losses at the gene ends were 1 base for V and 4 bases for J; bases not matched to a gene: 6. CDR3 in DNA: TGTGCCAGCAGCTTAGGGGCCAGCGGGGGGCCAGATACGCAGTATTTT. Encoded protein: CASSLGASGGPDTQYF.

Of note for this clone: The junction and the germline gene differ at one end; a read error may be behind it. The chain combines TRBV10-2 with TRBJ1-1, with D perhaps TRBD1 (6 bases). CDR3 length: 15 amino acids. Germline V gene lookup returns CDR1 WSHSY and CDR2 SAAADI. CDR3 bases: TGCGCCAGCAGTGAGTCCCACGGGGGGGCGACTGGAGCTTTCTTT. Residues: CASSESHGGATGAFF.

The sample holds one count of this clone. The V and J genes are TRBV7-8 and TRBJ1-6, with 9 bases aligning to TRBD1. With V trimmed by 4 bases and J by 9 bases, 4 bases remained unmatched. This CDR3 is 14 amino acids long. CDR1 and CDR2 (germline): SGHVS, FQNEAQ. This CDR3 is CASSSGQGTSPLHF. DNA of the CDR3: TGTGCCAGCAGCTCCGGACAGGGGACTTCACCCCTCCACTTT.

The genes are TRBV27 and TRBJ2-1; 8 bases match TRBD2. Germline assignment: CDR1 MNHEY and CDR2 SMNVEV (reference sequence). The CDR3 consists of 15 residues. The junction had 9 bases not matched to a gene; V was cut back by 7 bases and J by 4 bases. CDR3 protein: CASTGAGGPYNEQFF. In nucleotides, the CDR3 is TGTGCCAGCACCGGCGCGGGGGGTCCTTACAATGAGCAGTTCTTC.

V usage is TRBV6-5 and J usage is TRBJ1-5; 10 bases are a match to TRBD1. Germline V gene sequence: CDR1 MNHEY, CDR2 SVGAGI. The CDR3 covers 14 residues. Trimming removed 5 bases from V and 7 bases from J; junction bases left unmatched: 5. CDR3 in amino acids: CASSGDRGRQPQHF. CDR3 nucleotide sequence: TGTGCCAGCAGTGGGGACAGGGGAAGGCAGCCCCAGCATTTT.

This sequence joins TRBV18 and TRBJ1-1; D call uncertain. Germline CDR1 and CDR2: KGHSH and LQKENI. Trimming stripped 3 bases from V and 5 bases from J, with 13 bases between. There are 14 residues in the CDR3. For the CDR3, the DNA is TGTGCCAGCTCACCTCTGGAGGTAGGGACTGAAGCTTTCTTT. The encoded protein is CASSPLEVGTEAFF.

This clone has more than one count but fewer than ten. The rearrangement links TRBV25-1 to TRBJ2-7; D unclear. V was shortened by 1 base and J by 3 bases, with 13 bases between the two germline ends. CDR3 size: 15 residues. In germline, CDR1 is MGHDK, CDR2 SYGVNS. Here the CDR3 DNA reads TGTGCCAGCAGTGAATCACGGCAGCAGGACTACGAGCAGTACTTC. This translates into CASSESRQQDYEQYF.

The V and J genes are TRBV19 and TRBJ1-5, with D tentatively TRBD1 (6 bases). This CDR3 spans 15 amino acids. From germline, CDR1 is LNHDA and CDR2 SQIVND (reference sequence). V lost 10 bases to trimming and J lost 7 bases, with 23 bases between them. The CDR3 DNA reads as TGTGCCACCCGCGGGGGGCAGGGGATTTGGCAGCCCCAGCATTTT. It specifies CATRGGQGIWQPQHF.

The chain uses TRBV11-2 and TRBJ1-1; D perhaps matches TRBD1 (5 bases). This CDR3 has 16 amino acids. Trimming pared 2 bases from V and 2 bases from J, leaving 15 bases between. From germline, CDR1 is SGHAT and CDR2 FQNNGV. Written as DNA, the CDR3 is TGTGCCAGCAGCTTATTGGGGCGCGAATTTAACACTGAAGCTTTCTTT. This sequence encodes CASSLLGREFNTEAFF. The full variable domain, with the rest looked up from reference TRBV11-2 and TRBJ1-1, is EAGVAQSPRYKIIEKRQSVAFWCNPISGHATLYWYQQILGQGPKLLIQFQNNGVVDDSQLPKDRFSAERLKGVDSTLKIQPAKLEDSAVYLCASSLLGREFNTEAFFGQGTRLTVV.

This clone came up once. V and J are TRBV5-1 and TRBJ1-3; possible D gene TRBD1, 5 bases. CDR1 is SGHRS, CDR2 YFSETQ, per germline. Trimming removed 5 bases at V and 3 bases at J, with 6 bases between. The CDR3 runs 12 residues. The CDR3 spells CASRGVGNTIYF. Here the CDR3 DNA reads TGCGCCAGCAGAGGGGTTGGAAACACCATATATTTT.

This clone occurred once. The J gene is TRBJ1-1, the V gene TRBV7-2; D is uncertain. CDR1 and CDR2 from the germline V gene are SGHTA and FQGNSA. This CDR3 is built from 16 residues. The germline V and J ends were trimmed by 5 bases and 3 bases, with 19 bases remaining between them. The CDR3 nucleotides are TGTGCCAGCAGCAAACTCAAGGGAGGAGGGTACACTGAAGCTTTCTTT. Translating it yields CASSKLKGGGYTEAFF.

This chain joins TRBV4-1 and TRBJ1-2; 9 bases are shared with TRBD1. The CDR3 is 15 amino acids. Germline loops: CDR1 MGHRA, CDR2 YSYEKL. V was clipped by 4 bases and J by 4 bases; unmatched bases: 7. DNA of the CDR3: TGCGCCAGCAGCCCGACAGGGGGAAACGTCTATGGCTACACCTTC. Translation: CASSPTGGNVYGYTF.

The rearrangement uses TRBV4-1 and TRBJ1-2, with D perhaps matching TRBD1 (6 bases). This CDR3 has 14 amino acids. V shed 4 bases and J shed 7 bases, with 16 bases lying between them. Germline V gene data show CDR1 as MGHRA and CDR2 as YSYEKL. CDR3 region: CASSPTGTLGGYTF. The CDR3 DNA is TGCGCCAGCAGCCCAACAGGGACCCTGGGTGGCTACACCTTC.

The V gene is TRBV2, the J gene TRBJ2-5; D may be TRBD2 (7 bases). Germline values: CDR1 SNHLY, CDR2 FYNNEI. Trimming stripped 7 bases from V and 5 bases from J, with 17 bases between. This CDR3 contains 14 residues. CDR3: CASTRSRGGETQYF. The CDR3 DNA reads as TGTGCCAGCACCCGTAGCAGGGGAGGGGAGACCCAGTACTTC.

The chain has TRBV9 and TRBJ2-3, with 12 bases matching TRBD2. Germline CDR1 is SGDLS and CDR2 is YYNGEE. The V and J ends lost 4 bases and 5 bases, in that order; junction bases with no gene match: 11. The CDR3 covers 17 residues. The CDR3 region is CASSPELAGGRGDTQYF. For the CDR3, the DNA is TGTGCCAGCAGCCCGGAACTAGCGGGGGGCCGGGGAGATACGCAGTATTTT.

The rearrangement uses TRBV7-3 and TRBJ2-3; weak D call: TRBD1 (6 bases). V gave up 4 bases and J gave up 4 bases, with 12 bases separating them. The germline V gene has CDR1 SGHTA and CDR2 FQGTGA. This CDR3 is 14 amino acids long. The CDR3 loop reads CASSSQGSPDTQYF. CDR3 DNA: TGTGCCAGCAGCTCCCAGGGGAGTCCAGATACGCAGTATTTT.

This sequence joins TRBV2 and TRBJ1-2, with 7 bases lining up with TRBD1. The V gene end was trimmed by 3 bases and the J gene end by 3 bases; junction bases not matched to a gene: 7. CDR1 is SNHLY and CDR2 is FYNNEI in the germline V gene. The CDR3 runs to 15 residues. The CDR3 DNA sequence: TGTGCCAGCAGTGACCCGACAGGGATGGACTATGGCTACACCTTC. Amino acids: CASSDPTGMDYGYTF.

This clone has just a few counts. The rearrangement joins TRBV6-1 to TRBJ1-2; no firm D call. CDR1 is MNHNS, CDR2 SASEGT, per germline. The V end lost 6 bases, the J end lost 4 bases, and 12 bases lay between the germline ends. The CDR3 is 13 residues long. The CDR3 DNA reads TGTGCCAGCAGCCCCCAGGCCCCCTATGGCTACACCTTC. This sequence encodes CASSPQAPYGYTF.

This chain joins TRBV7-3 and TRBJ2-1, with a tentative D call TRBD1 (6 bases). V gave up 1 base and J gave up 8 bases, with 9 bases separating them. CDR3 length: 13 residues. Germline assignment: CDR1 SGHTA and CDR2 FQGTGA. The CDR3 bases are TGTGCCAGCAGCTTAAGCAGGGGCGATGAGCAGTTCTTC. It specifies CASSLSRGDEQFF.

In the case of this clone: Germline is not matched at one junction end, which may reflect a read error. J is TRBJ2-1 and V is TRBV5-1, with a tentative D call TRBD2 (5 bases). This CDR3 is 14 amino acids long. Germline CDR1 reads SGHRS; CDR2 reads YFSETQ. The CDR3 sequence: CASSPPGGFNGQFF. In nucleotides, the CDR3 is TGCGCCAGCAGCCCTCCCGGAGGTTTTAATGGGCAGTTCTTC.

The rearrangement uses TRBV12-5 and TRBJ1-5; D remains unclear. Germline V gives CDR1 LGHNT, CDR2 FRNRAP. Trimming removed 1 base from V and 2 bases from J, with 6 bases in between. There are 14 residues in the CDR3. This chain's CDR3 is CASGLGEGNQPQHF. The DNA for the CDR3 is TGTGCTAGTGGTTTGGGGGAGGGCAATCAGCCCCAGCATTTT.

The V and J genes are TRBV5-5 and TRBJ1-2; possibly TRBD1 for D (6 bases). Trimming pared 2 bases from V and 10 bases from J, leaving 27 bases between. The CDR3 is 17 residues long. Germline-derived CDR1 and CDR2 are SGHKS and YYEKEE (reference sequence). For the CDR3, the DNA is TGTGCCAGCAGCTTATCGTTCCGGGACAAATCTGCTCGGGCCTACACCTTC. Its translation is CASSLSFRDKSARAYTF.

This rearrangement joins TRBV2 to TRBJ2-1; possibly TRBD2 for D (6 bases). Trimming cost V 7 bases and J 6 bases, with 19 bases left between them. This CDR3 has 15 amino acids. Germline V gene sequence: CDR1 SNHLY, CDR2 FYNNEI. Here the CDR3 DNA reads TGTGCCAGCAAGGAGGGGCTAGCGAGTACCAATGAGCAGTTCTTC. It codes for CASKEGLASTNEQFF.